A selection of T cell receptor beta chains follows, all from one sample in a study of blood T cell repertoires in COVID-19. Assay: immunoSEQ multiplex PCR; the TCRdb copy retains only in-frame clones and omits some. The sample holds 76,000 or so clones, around nine tenths seen once. The sample consisted of peripheral blood. The receptor set was obtained from a man aged 25-45 years with acute or convalescent COVID-19. Both conserved end residues are part of each CDR3. Fields, in order: clone size, D gene, V gene, J gene, CDR3 protein, CDR3 DNA. The D gene is left open where the match is weak. Clone size is not always given. Where it is, it says once, few, many or a class for expanded clones.

few	TRBD1	TRBV2	TRBJ1-6	CASSRWGQGVENSPLHF	TGTGCCAGCAGTCGGTGGGGACAGGGGGTAGAAAATTCACCCCTCCACTTT
NA	NA	TRBV7-2	TRBJ1-2	CASSHPSAANYGYTF	TGTGCCAGCAGCCACCCCAGTGCGGCTAACTATGGCTACACCTTC
NA	TRBD1	TRBV2	TRBJ1-1	CASSPGTGTNTEAFF	TGTGCCAGCAGTCCCGGGACAGGAACAAACACTGAAGCTTTCTTT
NA	NA	TRBV29-1	TRBJ2-1	CSALKLRNNEQFF	TGCAGCGCCTTGAAGCTGAGGAACAATGAGCAGTTCTTC
NA	TRBD1	TRBV5-1	TRBJ1-6	CASSLSKGGLNSPLHF	TGCGCCAGCAGCTTGAGCAAAGGGGGCTTGAATTCACCCCTCCACTTT
NA	NA	TRBV5-8	TRBJ2-1	CASSLAREEFF	TGTGCCAGCAGCTTGGCAAGGGAGGAGTTCTTC
NA	NA	TRBV28	TRBJ1-6	CASSLFFERSSSPLHF	TGTGCCAGCAGTTTATTTTTCGAGCGATCCAGTTCACCCCTCCACTTT
NA	NA	TRBV3-1/TRBV3-2	TRBJ1-4	CASSGGGTTNEKLFF	TGTGCCAGCAGCGGGGGCGGCACAACTAATGAAAAACTGTTTTTT
NA	NA	TRBV4-1	TRBJ2-3	CASSQAMLGAIPTQYF	TGCGCCAGCAGCCAAGCAATGCTAGGAGCCATTCCTACGCAGTATTTT
NA	NA	TRBV2	TRBJ1-6	CASSPLGGTNSPLHF	TGTGCCAGCAGCCCCTTGGGAGGGACTAATTCACCCCTCCACTTT
NA	NA	TRBV15	TRBJ2-2	CATSRVAAGGELFF	TGTGCCACCAGCAGAGTGGCCGCTGGCGGGGAGCTGTTTTTT
NA	NA	TRBV12-3/TRBV12-4	TRBJ1-4	CASSLNRNEKLFF	TGTGCCAGCAGTTTAAATCGTAATGAAAAACTGTTTTTT
NA	TRBD1	TRBV3-1/TRBV3-2	TRBJ1-1	CASSPTGRTEAFF	TGTGCCAGCAGCCCGACAGGGAGAACTGAAGCTTTCTTT
once	TRBD2	TRBV18	TRBJ2-1	CASSHTSGSSNEQFF	TGTGCCAGCTCCCATACTAGCGGGAGTTCTAATGAGCAGTTCTTC
NA	NA	TRBV18	TRBJ1-1	CASSPTQPLNTEAFF	TGTGCCAGCTCACCCACACAGCCCCTGAACACTGAAGCTTTCTTT
NA	NA	TRBV19	TRBJ2-4	CASSIDFQGIQYF	TGTGCCAGTAGTATAGATTTCCAGGGGATCCAGTACTTC
NA	TRBD1	TRBV28	TRBJ1-2	CASSLLQGARGYTF	TGTGCCAGCAGTTTGTTACAGGGGGCGCGGGGCTACACCTTC
NA	TRBD2	TRBV27	TRBJ2-2	CASSFLAGREGGELFF	TGTGCCAGCAGTTTCCTAGCGGGGCGGGAAGGCGGGGAGCTGTTTTTT
NA	NA	TRBV19	TRBJ1-6	CASADMLNSPLHF	TGTGCCAGTGCGGACATGCTGAATTCACCCCTCCACTTT
few	NA	TRBV10-3	TRBJ1-2	CAISESVGVGYTF	TGTGCCATCAGTGAGTCAGTAGGGGTTGGCTACACCTTC
NA	TRBD1	TRBV2	TRBJ2-1	CASSLDRGRYDEQFF	TGTGCCAGCAGTTTAGACAGGGGACGGTACGATGAGCAGTTCTTC
NA	TRBD2	TRBV13	TRBJ2-7	CASSEIAGPSYEQYF	TGTGCCAGCAGCGAGATAGCGGGACCTTCCTACGAGCAGTACTTC
NA	NA	TRBV23-1	TRBJ1-1	CASSPSGSRGSGEYTEAFF	TGCGCCAGCAGTCCATCCGGTTCCCGCGGGTCGGGAGAATATACTGAAGCTTTCTTT
NA	TRBD1	TRBV4-1	TRBJ2-5	CASSQAGTGTWETQYF	TGCGCCAGCAGCCAAGCCGGGACAGGGACTTGGGAGACCCAGTACTTC
NA	NA	TRBV3-1/TRBV3-2	TRBJ1-2	CASSLPGYGYTF	TGTGCCAGCAGTCTCCCGGGCTATGGCTACACCTTC
NA	NA	TRBV6-5	TRBJ2-7	CASRVSQGRNEQYF	TGTGCCAGCAGGGTCTCGCAAGGGAGAAACGAGCAGTACTTC
NA	NA	TRBV11-2	TRBJ2-3	CASSLGSQRATDTQYF	TGTGCCAGCAGCTTAGGGTCCCAGCGGGCTACAGATACGCAGTATTTT
NA	TRBD2	TRBV4-2	TRBJ2-7	CASSQDLLAVSYEQYF	TGTGCCAGCAGCCAAGATCTACTAGCGGTTTCCTACGAGCAGTACTTC
NA	TRBD1	TRBV4-3	TRBJ2-7	CASSQDTTGREQYF	TGCGCCAGCAGCCAAGACACGACAGGGCGCGAGCAGTACTTC
NA	TRBD1	TRBV5-8	TRBJ1-5	CASSSGTGALGSQPQHF	TGTGCCAGCAGCTCCGGGACAGGGGCTTTGGGATCTCAGCCCCAGCATTTT
NA	NA	TRBV5-1	TRBJ2-3	CASSLASDTQYF	TGCGCCAGCAGCTTGGCCTCCGATACGCAGTATTTT
once	NA	TRBV5-1	TRBJ2-1	CASSEEYNEQFF	TGCGCCAGCAGTGAGGAGTACAATGAGCAGTTCTTC
NA	NA	TRBV3-1/TRBV3-2	TRBJ2-5	CASSYSLRETQYF	TGTGCCAGCAGCTACAGCTTACGGGAGACCCAGTACTTC
NA	NA	TRBV11-1	TRBJ2-5	CASSFPTGPGTQYF	TGTGCCAGCAGCTTCCCGACAGGACCAGGGACCCAGTACTTC
NA	TRBD1	TRBV29-1	TRBJ2-6	CSVAGTVSSGANVLTF	TGCAGCGTCGCCGGGACAGTTAGCTCTGGGGCCAACGTCCTGACTTTC
NA	NA	TRBV7-8	TRBJ2-4	CASSSQRGIQYF	TGTGCCAGCAGCTCACAACGCGGCATTCAGTACTTC
NA	TRBD1	TRBV6-5	TRBJ2-5	CASSYFSDRQETQYF	TGTGCCAGCAGTTACTTCTCGGACAGGCAAGAGACCCAGTACTTC
NA	TRBD2	TRBV7-2	TRBJ2-3	CASSLGLYTDTQYF	TGTGCCAGCAGCTTGGGACTATACACAGATACGCAGTATTTT
once	NA	TRBV7-2	TRBJ2-3	CASSRTGLDTQYF	TGTGCCAGCAGCAGAACAGGTTTAGATACGCAGTATTTT
NA	TRBD2	TRBV10-1	TRBJ2-3	CASSTTSGSSADTQYF	TGCGCCAGCAGTACGACTAGCGGGAGTTCCGCAGATACGCAGTATTTT
NA	TRBD1	TRBV3-1/TRBV3-2	TRBJ1-2	CASSDRGLRDRYTF	TGTGCCAGCAGCGACAGGGGGCTTCGGGATCGCTACACCTTC
NA	TRBD2	TRBV4-1	TRBJ2-2	CASSQESGRYDGELFF	TGCGCCAGCAGCCAAGAAAGCGGGAGATATGACGGGGAGCTGTTTTTT
NA	TRBD2	TRBV10-1	TRBJ2-7	CASSRGLAGAHEQYF	TGCGCCAGCAGCCGCGGACTAGCGGGGGCCCACGAGCAGTACTTC
NA	TRBD1	TRBV5-1	TRBJ1-1	CASSLGMGQGNTEAFF	TGCGCCAGCAGCTTGGGAATGGGACAGGGGAACACTGAAGCTTTCTTT
NA	TRBD1	TRBV5-1	TRBJ2-4	CASSLDRGNIQYF	TGCGCCAGCAGCTTAGACAGGGGGAACATTCAGTACTTC
NA	NA	TRBV27	TRBJ2-3	CASSVAGITDTQYF	TGTGCCAGCAGTGTGGCAGGGATCACAGATACGCAGTATTTT
NA	NA	TRBV7-2	TRBJ2-1	CASSTHPPGKNEQFF	TGTGCCAGCAGCACGCACCCCCCGGGGAAAAATGAGCAGTTCTTC
NA	NA	TRBV20-1	TRBJ2-7	CSVRPSYEQYF	TGCAGTGTTAGACCATCCTACGAGCAGTACTTC
NA	TRBD2	TRBV6-5	TRBJ2-1	CASKISGETYNEQFF	TGTGCCAGCAAGATAAGCGGGGAAACCTACAATGAGCAGTTCTTC
NA	NA	TRBV7-9	TRBJ2-5	CASSSGPRRGAETQYF	TGTGCCAGCAGCTCTGGCCCGAGGCGAGGTGCCGAGACCCAGTACTTC
NA	NA	TRBV7-2	TRBJ1-2	CASSLGGGGGYGYTF	TGTGCCAGCAGCTTAGGAGGGGGGGGCGGCTATGGCTACACCTTC
NA	TRBD2	TRBV30	TRBJ2-3	CAWGFGGSTDTQYF	TGTGCCTGGGGCTTCGGGGGGAGCACAGATACGCAGTATTTT
NA	TRBD2	TRBV10-3	TRBJ2-1	CAITRTGEGYNEQFF	TGTGCCATCACCAGGACTGGGGAGGGGTACAATGAGCAGTTCTTC
NA	TRBD1	TRBV2	TRBJ2-7	CASSELGTGNSYEQYF	TGTGCCAGCAGTGAATTGGGGACAGGGAATTCCTACGAGCAGTACTTC